This T cell receptor beta chain is from a study of cytomegalovirus exposure and HLA in healthy donors. Study outcomes and limitations: Some V segments could not be told apart, so they were left out, TRBV6-2 and TRBV6-3 among them. By HLA locus, TCR association rates varied in a later analysis, with DRB1 showing the most and HLA-C the fewest. Among the sequence variants, a highly shared cluster was likely an artifact of sequencing.

PCR amplification relied on 60 Vbeta primers (plus 13 Jbeta primers). Clones were read by immunoSEQ multiplex PCR, and TCRdb kept only the in-frame ones, dropping some. The table lists some 95,000 clones, about four fifths of them singletons. Comment on this clone: As yet, its antigen is unknown.

The V gene's germline CDR1 is SEHNR and CDR2 FQNEAQ (reference sequence). V lost 5 bases and J lost 2; bases outside the gene matches: 7. This CDR3 has 15 residues. The chain joins TRBV7-9 to TRBJ2-7, with 9 positions matching TRBD1. The sequenced sample consisted of PBMCs. This sequence was found in a man aged 30 to 45 in good health and CMV-seronegative. CDR3 nucleotide sequence: TGTGCCAGCAGCCGTCCGGGACAGGGCCCCTACGAGCAGTACTTC. Its protein is CASSRPGQGPYEQYF. Full variable domain (remainder filled in from reference TRBV7-9 and TRBJ2-7): DTGVSQNPRHKITKRGQNVTFRCDPISEHNRLYWYRQTLGQGPEFLTYFQNEAQLEKSRLLSDRFSAERPKGSFSTLEIQRTEQGDSAMYLCASSRPGQGPYEQYFGPGTRLTVT.